These 32 T cell receptor beta chains came from one sample sequenced in a study of esophageal squamous cell carcinoma under preoperative chemotherapy. As to time point: after preoperative PTX-NDP chemotherapy. TCRdb itself ran the PCR reads through MiXCR, one entry per CDR3 protein. The sample carries around 30,000 distinct CDR3 sequences, approximately 51% recorded once. The material was obtained from a patient given preoperative chemotherapy. Source of these receptors: a human donor with esophageal squamous cell carcinoma. The donor label of this sample is uncertain.

In its sample, this clonotype was seen many times. The V and J genes are TRBV5-4 and TRBJ2-3, with 8 nucleotides matching TRBD2. Germline assignment: CDR1 SGHNT and CDR2 YYREEE (reference sequence). V dropped 3 bases and J dropped 3; count of bases not matched to a gene: 12. CDR3 length: 17 residues. The CDR3 region is CASSWAGGSGVTDTQYF. Written as DNA, the CDR3 is TGTGCCAGCAGCTGGGCCGGGGGTAGCGGGGTAACAGATACGCAGTATTTT.

The V call is TRBV6-1, the J call TRBJ2-1; 8 bases agree with TRBD2. CDR3 length: 15 amino acids. Trimming at V came to 6 bases and at J to 3 bases, leaving 7 bases not matched to a gene. Germline loops: CDR1 MNHNS, CDR2 SASEGT. In nucleotides, the CDR3 is TGTGCCAGCAGGCCCGAAGCGGGAGTCTACAATGAGCAGTTCTTC. Protein sequence: CASRPEAGVYNEQFF.

This clonotype appeared many times. The rearrangement uses TRBV11-2 and TRBJ2-7, with D possibly being TRBD1 or TRBD2 (5 bases each). The CDR3 contains 13 residues. Trimming took 5 bases from V and 5 from J, leaving 13 bases between them. Germline values: CDR1 SGHAT, CDR2 FQNNGV. CDR3 nucleotides: TGTGCCAGCAGCCTTGGGACGTGGAACGAGCAGTACTTC. Amino acid sequence: CASSLGTWNEQYF.

This clonotype showed up many times. The chain links TRBV27 to TRBJ2-1, with 9 bases aligning to TRBD2. J was trimmed by 6 bases and V by 6 bases; bases with no gene match: 9. Germline V gene sequence: CDR1 MNHEY, CDR2 SMNVEV (reference sequence). This CDR3 spans 15 amino acids. The CDR3 sequence: CASRETGLARNEQFF. In DNA form, the CDR3 reads TGTGCCAGCAGAGAAACGGGACTAGCCCGCAATGAGCAGTTCTTC.

About this clonotype: One end of the junction does not line up with germline, which may come from a read error. The J gene is TRBJ2-5, the V gene TRBV7-6; D is perhaps TRBD2 (7 bases). This CDR3 has 14 amino acids. Germline V gene data show CDR1 as SGHVS and CDR2 as FNYEAQ. CDR3 loop: CARRGGRVQDTQYF. The CDR3 bases are TGTGCGAGGCGCGGGGGCCGTGTCCAAGATACCCAGTACTTC.

The CDR3 is CASSQAQVWETQYF. CDR3 sequence (DNA): TGTGCCAGCAGCCAAGCACAGGTATGGGAGACCCAGTACTTC. The V gene is TRBV3-1, the J gene TRBJ2-1; D is possibly TRBD1 (5 bases). The J call may be incorrect, as the DNA end agrees better with TRBJ2-5. CDR1 LGHDT and CDR2 YNNKEL come from the germline V gene (reference sequence). This CDR3 contains 14 residues.

The chain joins TRBV6-1 to TRBJ2-1, with 9 bases aligning to TRBD1. V trimming: 6 bases; J trimming: 2 bases; junction bases outside the gene matches: 5. From germline, CDR1 is MNHNS and CDR2 SASEGT. This CDR3 contains 15 residues. In nucleotides, the CDR3 is TGTGCCAGCAGAACACAGGGGGCTCCCTACAATGAGCAGTTCTTC. It encodes CASRTQGAPYNEQFF.

A note on this clonotype: One end of the junction is discordant with germline, which a read error may explain. The rearrangement uses TRBV7-6 and TRBJ2-4; D possibly corresponds to TRBD1 (6 bases). This CDR3 is 15 amino acids long. Germline V gene data show CDR1 as SGHVS and CDR2 as FNYEAQ. The DNA for the CDR3 is TGTGCCAGCAGCTTAGACCCCAGGGGCAAAAACACGCAGTACTTT. This translates into CASSLDPRGKNTQYF.

Points on this clonotype: A junction boundary mismatches the germline segment, possibly from a read error. J is TRBJ2-3 and V is TRBV7-6, with D tentatively TRBD1 (6 bases). Germline CDR1 and CDR2: SGHVS and FNYEAQ. The CDR3 consists of 14 residues. CDR3 region: CASSWGRVTDTQYF. In nucleotides, the CDR3 is TGTGCGAGCAGCTGGGGGCGGGTCACAGATACCCAGTATTTC.

This chain uses TRBV6-8 with TRBJ2-5; possible D gene TRBD2, 5 bases. Germline V gene lookup returns CDR1 MNHGY and CDR2 SAAAGT. This CDR3 is built from 12 residues. V was shortened by 2 bases and J by 11 bases, with 12 bases between the two germline ends. The CDR3: CASSYHHGEQYF. CDR3 nucleotides: TGTGCCAGCAGTTACCACCATGGGGAGCAGTACTTC.

V usage is TRBV7-3 and J usage is TRBJ2-1, with D hard to call. Germline CDR1 SGHTA, CDR2 FQGTGA. V lost 5 bases and J lost 4, with 15 bases in between. The CDR3 spans 15 residues. The CDR3 DNA reads as TGTGCCAGCAGCCCCCTAAGGGTAGGTTACAATGAGCAGTTCTTC. Amino acids: CASSPLRVGYNEQFF.

In this sample, this clonotype turned up many times. This CDR3 is CASSLEPRLPETQYF. The CDR3 DNA is TGTGCCAGCAGCTTAGAACCCAGGCTGCCAGAGACCCAGTACTTC. This sequence joins TRBV7-6 and TRBJ2-5, with D uncertain. Trimming took off 1 base at V and 4 bases at J, with 13 bases between the two ends. The CDR3 sequence is 15 residues long. Germline loops: CDR1 SGHVS, CDR2 FNYEAQ. Looking up the rest from reference TRBV7-6 and TRBJ2-5 gives the full variable domain: GAGVSQSPRYKVTKRGQDVALRCDPISGHVSLYWYRQALGQGPEFLTYFNYEAQQDKSGLPNDRFSAERPEGSISTLTIQRTEQRDSAMYRCASSLEPRLPETQYFGPGTRLLVL.

This clonotype occurred a few times. The CDR3 region is CASSLEVAINEQYF. In DNA form, the CDR3 reads TGTGCCAGCAGCTTAGAAGTAGCGATCAACGAGCAGTACTTC. The rearrangement links TRBV7-2 to TRBJ2-5; a weak D match, TRBD2 (5 bases). Matching the DNA end better, TRBJ2-7 makes the J call doubtful. Looked up from germline, CDR1 is SGHTA and CDR2 is FQGNSA. The CDR3 is 14 amino acids.

The DNA for the CDR3 is TGTGCGGGGCTCGGGGGCCGTGACCAAGACATTCAGTACTTC. This gives the protein CAGLGGRDQDIQYF. The chain couples TRBV7-2 to TRBJ2-4; D might be TRBD1 or TRBD2, each matching 6 bases. The CDR3 has 14 amino acids. Germline V gene data show CDR1 as SGHTA and CDR2 as FQGNSA.

This clonotype was recorded many times. One base away lies a much larger clone, so this may be a sequencing read error. The genes are TRBV7-6 and TRBJ2-1; 7 nucleotides agree with TRBD1. The germline CDR1 and CDR2 sequences are SGHVS and FNYEAQ. J gave up 13 bases and V 5 bases, and 5 bases lay outside the gene matches. The CDR3 has 11 residues. As DNA, the CDR3 is TGTGCCAGCAGCCAGACAGGGAGCCAGTTCTTC. Its translation is CASSQTGSQFF.

This clonotype was seen ten or more times. The V and J genes are TRBV7-9 and TRBJ2-5; D remains ambiguous. Looked up from germline, CDR1 is SEHNR and CDR2 is FQNEAQ (reference sequence). This CDR3 comprises 12 residues. The V end was cut by 5 bases, the J end by 3 bases, with 7 bases between. The CDR3 DNA sequence: TGTGCCAGCAGCCGCAATAAAGAGACCCAGTACTTC. This gives the protein CASSRNKETQYF.

This clonotype has just a few counts. The rearrangement links TRBV19 to TRBJ2-1, with D maybe TRBD1 (6 bases). V was clipped by 6 bases and J by 13 bases, with 19 bases between them. CDR1 and CDR2 (germline): LNHDA, SQIVND (reference sequence). This CDR3 spans 13 amino acids. CDR3 bases: TGTGCCAGTAGAAGACAGGCACAAGAGACCCAGTTCTTC. As protein: CASRRQAQETQFF.

This clonotype was found many times. The chain links TRBV11-1 to TRBJ2-5; 14 nucleotides line up with TRBD2. From germline, CDR1 is SGHAT and CDR2 FQDESV (reference sequence). The ends lost 2 bases at V and 1 base at J; junction bases unmatched: 3. CDR3 length equals 17 residues. In DNA, the CDR3 is TGTGCCAGCAGCTTAATGGGACTAGCGGGGGCCCAAGAGACCCAGTACTTC. Translating gives CASSLMGLAGAQETQYF.

With regard to this clonotype: One junction end does not reproduce the germline sequence, and a read error may be involved. The chain is built from TRBV7-3 and TRBJ2-2; D could derive from TRBD1 or TRBD2 (7 bases each). This CDR3 is built from 15 residues. Germline CDR1 is SGHTA and CDR2 is FQGTGA. The CDR3, as DNA: TGTGCCAGCAGCCCGAGGGGGGGCTTCACAGGGGCGCTGTTTTTT. Its translation: CASSPRGGFTGALFF.

For this clonotype: One junction end does not reproduce the germline sequence, and a read error may be involved. The V gene is TRBV6-1, the J gene TRBJ2-4; 9 bases map to TRBD2. The CDR3 is 15 amino acids. Germline CDR1 reads MNHNS; CDR2 reads SASEGT. The DNA for the CDR3 is TGTGCCCGCAGCTCGGGGACTAGCCCCACAAATACGCAGTACTTC. This sequence encodes CARSSGTSPTNTQYF.

Points on this clonotype: This likely comes from a read error, as the CDR3 has no conserved phenylalanine or tryptophan at its end. The rearrangement uses TRBV7-9 and TRBJ2-5, with D perhaps TRBD2 (7 bases). TRBJ2-1 explains the end of the DNA better; the J call may be wrong. In germline, CDR1 is SEHNR, CDR2 FQNEAQ (reference sequence). This CDR3 is 18 amino acids long. This CDR3 reads CASSLARFEGGIQASQFL. DNA for the CDR3: TGTGCCAGCAGCTTAGCGCGTTTTGAGGGGGGGATCCAAGCGTCCCAGTTCTTG.

The V call is TRBV7-8, the J call TRBJ2-4, with TRBD1 as a possible D gene (6 bases). Germline loops: CDR1 SGHVS, CDR2 FQNEAQ. This CDR3 spans 16 amino acids. Trimming left V 5 bases short and J 13 bases short, with 27 bases between. DNA of the CDR3: TGTGCCAGCAGCGACCTGGGGGTGGGGGCCAGTGACACGCAGTACTTC. Protein product: CASSDLGVGASDTQYF.

This clonotype has a count of ten or more. This may arise from a read error, as a much more abundant clone is one base away. This chain links TRBV7-6 with TRBJ2-5; no clear D. With 1 base removed from V and 11 bases from J, the gap between germline ends came to 20 bases. The V gene's germline CDR1 is SGHVS and CDR2 FNYEAQ. The CDR3 length is 15 residues. The CDR3 is CASSLGLTAYNEQYF. The DNA of the CDR3 is TGTGCCAGCAGCTTAGGACTCACTGCCTACAATGAGCAGTACTTC. Full variable domain (missing parts from reference TRBV7-6 and TRBJ2-5): GAGVSQSPRYKVTKRGQDVALRCDPISGHVSLYWYRQALGQGPEFLTYFNYEAQQDKSGLPNDRFSAERPEGSISTLTIQRTEQRDSAMYRCASSLGLTAYNEQYFGPGTRLLVL.

This clonotype has only a few counts. The chain recombines TRBV4-2 with TRBJ2-5; a possible D gene is TRBD1 (5 bases). The CDR3 covers 15 residues. Germline CDR1 reads LGHNA; CDR2 reads YNFKEQ. Between the trimmed V and J ends, which lost 0 bases and 3 bases, there was a span of 11 bases. The DNA for the CDR3 is TGTGCCAGCAGCCAAGAAGGGGCAAAGGAAGAGACCCAGTACTTC. This sequence encodes CASSQEGAKEETQYF.

This clonotype is a singleton in its sample. This chain links TRBV7-2 with TRBJ2-4, with 8 positions matching TRBD2. Trimming cost V 1 base and J 10 bases; bases outside gene matches: 18. Germline CDR1 and CDR2: SGHTA and FQGNSA. The length of the CDR3 is 18 residues. CDR3 sequence: CASSLGRPGGRDQEIQYF. The CDR3, as DNA: TGTGCCAGCAGCTTAGGACGACCGGGGGGGCGGGACCAAGAGATTCAGTACTTC.

This clonotype has just a few counts. The chain couples TRBV7-2 to TRBJ2-7; TRBD2 matches 11 bases. The germline V gene encodes CDR1 SGHTA and CDR2 FQGNSA. V shed 1 base, J shed 2 bases, and the junction held 1 base outside the gene matches. This CDR3 spans 15 amino acids. The CDR3 here is CASSLDSGRAYEQYF. The CDR3, as DNA: TGTGCCAGCAGCTTAGATAGCGGGAGGGCCTACGAGCAGTACTTC.

The chain links TRBV27 to TRBJ2-7; perhaps TRBD1 as D (5 bases). Trimming took off 7 bases at V and 0 bases at J, with 13 bases between the two ends. The CDR3 sequence is 14 residues long. The germline gives CDR1 MNHEY, CDR2 SMNVEV (reference sequence). CDR3 nucleotide sequence: TGTGCCAGCACCTCAAATGGGGCCTCCTACGAGCAGTACTTC. This sequence encodes CASTSNGASYEQYF.

There are many counts of this clonotype. J is TRBJ2-5 and V is TRBV7-2; maybe TRBD2 (6 bases). Germline CDR1 reads SGHTA; CDR2 reads FQGNSA. The V and J ends lost 5 bases and 0 bases respectively, with 16 bases between them. This CDR3 has 16 amino acids. The CDR3 region is CASSPPGLPYQETQYF. The CDR3 DNA is TGTGCCAGCAGCCCGCCGGGACTTCCGTACCAAGAGACCCAGTACTTC.

This clonotype has just a few counts. The rearrangement uses TRBV24-1 and TRBJ2-6; D might be TRBD1 (6 bases). Germline loops: CDR1 KGHDR, CDR2 SFDVKD. CDR3 length: 19 residues. Trimming took 5 bases from V and 1 from J, leaving 20 bases between them. The chain's CDR3 is CATSGPVVGASSGANVLTF. Here the CDR3 DNA reads TGTGCCACCAGTGGTCCCGTGGTGGGGGCCTCTTCTGGGGCCAACGTCCTGACTTTC.

By sample fraction, this clonotype is medium-sized. This chain uses TRBV7-7 with TRBJ2-5; D tentatively fits TRBD1 or TRBD2 (5 bases each). The V gene's germline CDR1 is SSHAT and CDR2 FNYEAQ (reference sequence). The CDR3 is 15 amino acids. CDR3 amino acids: CASVLGEGTQETQYF. The CDR3 DNA sequence: TGTGCTAGCGTACTGGGGGAAGGGACCCAAGAGACCCAGTACTTC. The full variable domain, completed using reference TRBV7-7 and TRBJ2-5, is GAGVSQSPRYKVTKRGQDVTLRCDPISSHATLYWYQQALGQGPEFLTYFNYEAQPDKSGLPSDRFSAERPEGSISTLTIQRTEQRDSAMYRCASVLGEGTQETQYFGPGTRLLVL.

V gene TRBV6-1 combines with J gene TRBJ1-5; perhaps TRBD1 as D (6 bases). The CDR3 loop spans 16 amino acids. CDR1 is MNHNS and CDR2 is SASEGT in the germline V gene. The V and J ends lost 2 bases and 4 bases respectively, with 15 bases between them. The CDR3 spells CASSEMVGQGNQPQHF. In DNA, the CDR3 is TGTGCCAGCAGTGAAATGGTCGGGCAGGGGAATCAGCCCCAGCATTTT.

In DNA form, the CDR3 reads TGTGCCAGCGGGGGGCGACAGCCCGGTTACGTAGATACGCAGTATTTT. Encoded protein: CASGGRQPGYVDTQYF. The V gene is TRBV7-2, the J gene TRBJ2-3; D is possibly TRBD1 or TRBD2 (6 bases each). This CDR3 contains 16 residues. The V end lost 8 bases, the J end lost 5 bases, and 23 bases lay between the germline ends. Germline loops: CDR1 SGHTA, CDR2 FQGNSA.